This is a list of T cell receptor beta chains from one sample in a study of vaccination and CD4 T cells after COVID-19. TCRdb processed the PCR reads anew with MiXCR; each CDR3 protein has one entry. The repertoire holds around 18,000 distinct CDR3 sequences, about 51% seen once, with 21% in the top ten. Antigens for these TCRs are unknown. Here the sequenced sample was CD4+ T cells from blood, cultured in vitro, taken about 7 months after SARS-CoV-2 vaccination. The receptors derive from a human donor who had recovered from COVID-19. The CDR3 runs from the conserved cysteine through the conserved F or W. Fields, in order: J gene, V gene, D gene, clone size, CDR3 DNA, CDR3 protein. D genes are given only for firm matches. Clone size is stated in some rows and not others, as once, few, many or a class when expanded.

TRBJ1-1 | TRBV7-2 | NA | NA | TGTGCCAGCAGACGACAGGCACAGAACACTGAAGCTTTCTTT | CASRRQAQNTEAFF
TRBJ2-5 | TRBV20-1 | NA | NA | TGCAGTGCTAGAGATTTCCTCCTACAAGAGACCCAGTACTTC | CSARDFLLQETQYF
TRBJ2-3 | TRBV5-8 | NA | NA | TGTGCCAGCAGCTTGTCCAGCACAGATACGCAGTATTTT | CASSLSSTDTQYF
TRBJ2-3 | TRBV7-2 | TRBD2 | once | TGTGCCAGCAGCTTGGGACTAGCGGGAGACGGGCAGTATTTT | CASSLGLAGDGQYF
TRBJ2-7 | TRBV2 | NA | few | TGTGCCAGCAGTTACAGCTACGAGCAGTACTTC | CASSYSYEQYF
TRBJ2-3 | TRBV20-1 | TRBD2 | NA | TGCAGTGCTAAGCGGGGAGGGGCAGATACGCAGTATTTT | CSAKRGGADTQYF
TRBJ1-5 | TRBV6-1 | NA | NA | TGTGCCAGCAGTCCGAGCCAAATATATAGCAATCAGCCCCAGCATTTT | CASSPSQIYSNQPQHF
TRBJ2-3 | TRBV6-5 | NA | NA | TGTGCCAGCAATTATGGCCCCCCAGATACGCAGTATTTT | CASNYGPPDTQYF
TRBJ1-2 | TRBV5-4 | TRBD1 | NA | TGTGCCAGCAGCTTGGGACAGGGGGAATATAACTATGGCTACACCTTC | CASSLGQGEYNYGYTF
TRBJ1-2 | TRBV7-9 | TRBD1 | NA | TGTGCCAGCAGCCAACAGGGGGCCCGTGGCTACACCTTC | CASSQQGARGYTF
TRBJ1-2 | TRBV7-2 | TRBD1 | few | TGTGCCAGCAGCCGGGACAGCTATGGCTACACCTTC | CASSRDSYGYTF
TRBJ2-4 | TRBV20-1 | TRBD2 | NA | TGCAGTGCTAGATTGAGCGGGAGTGACATTCAGTACTTC | CSARLSGSDIQYF
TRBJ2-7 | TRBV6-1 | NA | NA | TGTGCCAGCACCTCGTCGGGCTACGAGCAGTACTTC | CASTSSGYEQYF
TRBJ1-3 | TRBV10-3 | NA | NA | TGTGCCATCAGTGAGTCGACGGGGAGGGCACCTGGAAACACCATATATTTT | CAISESTGRAPGNTIYF
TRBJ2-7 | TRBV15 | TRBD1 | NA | TGTGCCACCAGCATAGGGACAGGGGGATCCTACGAGCAGTACTTC | CATSIGTGGSYEQYF
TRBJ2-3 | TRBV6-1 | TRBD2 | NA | TGTGCCAGCAGTGAAGTTGATAGCGGGGGGACAGATACGCAGTATTTT | CASSEVDSGGTDTQYF
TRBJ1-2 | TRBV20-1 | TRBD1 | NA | TGCAGTGCTAGCAGCAGGGGGGAAACCCCGGGAAGGGTCGGCTACACCTTC | CSASSRGETPGRVGYTF